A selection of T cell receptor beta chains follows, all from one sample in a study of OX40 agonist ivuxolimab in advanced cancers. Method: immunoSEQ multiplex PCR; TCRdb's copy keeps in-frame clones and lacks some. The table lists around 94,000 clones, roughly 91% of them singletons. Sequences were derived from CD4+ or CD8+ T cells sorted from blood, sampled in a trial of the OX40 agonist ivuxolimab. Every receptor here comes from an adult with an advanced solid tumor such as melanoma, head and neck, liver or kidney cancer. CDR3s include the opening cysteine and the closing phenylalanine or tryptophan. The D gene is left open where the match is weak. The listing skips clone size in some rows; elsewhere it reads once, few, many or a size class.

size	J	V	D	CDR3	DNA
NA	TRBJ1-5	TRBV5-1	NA	CASSLGSGGDSNQPQHF	TGCGCCAGCAGCTTGGGGTCGGGGGGAGATAGCAATCAGCCCCAGCATTTT
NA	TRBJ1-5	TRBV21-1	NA	CASSKGGPDRGCNQPQHF	TGTGCCAGCAGCAAAGGGGGCCCCGACAGGGGCTGCAATCAGCCCCAGCATTTT
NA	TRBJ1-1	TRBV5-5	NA	CASSLEGNTEAFF	TGTGCCAGCAGCTTGGAGGGAAACACTGAAGCTTTCTTT
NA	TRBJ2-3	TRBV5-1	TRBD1	CASSSDRGQGDTQYF	TGCGCCAGCAGCTCCGACAGGGGACAGGGAGATACGCAGTATTTT
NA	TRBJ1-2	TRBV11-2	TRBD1	CASSSGTARGYTF	TGTGCCAGCAGCTCGGGGACAGCCCGTGGCTACACCTTC
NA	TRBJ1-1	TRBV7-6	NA	CASSLQLNTEAFF	TGTGCCAGCAGCTTACAACTGAACACTGAAGCTTTCTTT
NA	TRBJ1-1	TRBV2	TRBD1	CASRMTGMNTEAFF	TGTGCCAGCAGGATGACAGGGATGAACACTGAAGCTTTCTTT
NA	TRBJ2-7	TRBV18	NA	CASSPGGEEQYF	TGTGCCAGCTCCCCGGGGGGCGAGGAGCAGTACTTC
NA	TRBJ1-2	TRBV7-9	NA	CASSLVASGLGYTF	TGTGCCAGCAGCTTAGTCGCGTCAGGTCTTGGCTACACCTTC
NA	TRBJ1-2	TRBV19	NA	CASSIGSLNYGYTF	TGTGCCAGTAGTATAGGCAGTCTCAACTATGGCTACACCTTC
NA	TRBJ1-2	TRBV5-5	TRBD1	CASSLTGGVTVGYTF	TGTGCCAGCAGCTTGACAGGGGGGGTAACTGTTGGCTACACCTTC
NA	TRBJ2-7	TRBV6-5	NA	CASRGVAEQYF	TGTGCCAGCCGTGGGGTAGCGGAGCAGTACTTC
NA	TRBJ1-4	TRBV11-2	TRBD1	CASSANRQGAWKLFF	TGTGCCAGCAGTGCTAACCGACAGGGGGCGTGGAAACTGTTTTTT
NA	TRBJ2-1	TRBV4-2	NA	CASSQARLSSYNEQFF	TGTGCCAGCAGCCAAGCCCGACTGAGCTCCTACAATGAGCAGTTCTTC
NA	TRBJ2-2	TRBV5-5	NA	CASSWAQGTNTGELFF	TGTGCCAGCAGCTGGGCACAGGGTACGAACACCGGGGAGCTGTTTTTT
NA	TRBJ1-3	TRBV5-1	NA	CASSLIPGSASGNTIYF	TGCGCCAGCAGCTTAATTCCGGGGAGCGCTTCTGGAAACACCATATATTTT
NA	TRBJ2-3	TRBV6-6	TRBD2	CASSYRRGGKTDTQYF	TGTGCCAGCAGTTACAGGCGGGGGGGCAAGACAGATACGCAGTATTTT
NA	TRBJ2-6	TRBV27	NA	CASSLLRGPHSGANVLTF	TGTGCCAGCAGTTTATTGCGGGGGCCGCACTCTGGGGCCAACGTCCTGACTTTC
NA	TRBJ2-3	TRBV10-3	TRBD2	CATGAGGLADTQYF	TGTGCCACCGGGGCGGGGGGGCTCGCAGATACGCAGTATTTT
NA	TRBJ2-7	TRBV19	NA	CASSMRANEQYF	TGTGCCAGTAGTATGAGAGCAAACGAGCAGTACTTC
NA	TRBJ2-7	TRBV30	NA	CAWSQGGSSYEQYF	TGTGCCTGGAGTCAAGGGGGGAGCTCCTACGAGCAGTACTTC
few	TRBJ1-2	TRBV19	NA	CASSPPAALYGYTF	TGTGCCAGTAGTCCCCCCGCCGCCCTCTATGGCTACACCTTC
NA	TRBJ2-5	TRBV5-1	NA	CASSREQETQYF	TGCGCCAGCAGTAGGGAGCAAGAGACCCAGTACTTC
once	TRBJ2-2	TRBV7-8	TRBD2	CASSLSSGTGELFF	TGTGCCAGCAGCTTAAGTAGCGGGACCGGGGAGCTGTTTTTT
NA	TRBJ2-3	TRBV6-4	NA	CASSDSNVGDTQYF	TGTGCCAGCAGTGACTCGAATGTTGGAGATACGCAGTATTTT
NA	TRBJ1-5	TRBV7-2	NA	CASSLRERYQPQHF	TGTGCCAGCAGCTTGAGGGAGCGCTATCAGCCCCAGCATTTT
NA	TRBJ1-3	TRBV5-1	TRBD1	CASSRTGAGNTIYF	TGCGCCAGCAGCCGTACAGGGGCTGGAAACACCATATATTTT
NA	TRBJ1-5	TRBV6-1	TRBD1	CASTPGTGGAQPQHF	TGTGCCAGCACCCCGGGGACAGGGGGCGCTCAGCCCCAGCATTTT
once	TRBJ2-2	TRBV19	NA	CASTSTRVHTGELFF	TGTGCCAGTACCTCAACCAGGGTGCACACCGGGGAGCTGTTTTTT
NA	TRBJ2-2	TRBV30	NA	CAWNGRINTGELFF	TGTGCCTGGAATGGACGGATAAACACCGGGGAGCTGTTTTTT
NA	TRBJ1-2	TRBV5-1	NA	CASSLGPLGYGYTF	TGCGCCAGCAGCCTCGGACCTTTAGGGTATGGCTACACCTTC
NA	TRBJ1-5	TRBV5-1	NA	CASSLARTVNQPQHF	TGCGCCAGCAGCTTGGCCCGGACAGTAAATCAGCCCCAGCATTTT
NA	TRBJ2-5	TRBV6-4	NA	CASQRQTGQETQYF	TGTGCCAGTCAACGCCAGACCGGTCAAGAGACCCAGTACTTC
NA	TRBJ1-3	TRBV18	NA	CASSPGPGHISGNTIYF	TGTGCCAGCTCACCGGGCCCGGGACACATCTCTGGAAACACCATATATTTT
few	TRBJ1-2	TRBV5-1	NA	CASSLSGGNGGYTF	TGCGCCAGCAGCTTGTCAGGAGGGAACGGTGGCTACACCTTC
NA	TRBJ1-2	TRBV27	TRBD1	CASSLRVTGTGSFNYGYTF	TGTGCCAGCAGTTTACGCGTCACCGGGACAGGGAGTTTTAACTATGGCTACACCTTC
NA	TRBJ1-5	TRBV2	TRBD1	CASSDRQGGQPQHF	TGTGCCAGCAGTGATAGACAGGGAGGTCAGCCCCAGCATTTT
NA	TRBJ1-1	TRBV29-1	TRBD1	CSGGQGRTEAFF	TGCAGCGGGGGACAGGGTAGGACTGAAGCTTTCTTT
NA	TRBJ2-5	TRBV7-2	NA	CASSLVAGSGTQYF	TGTGCCAGCAGCTTAGTTGCCGGGTCGGGGACCCAGTACTTC
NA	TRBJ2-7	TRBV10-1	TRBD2	CASSEGGRVEQYF	TGCGCCAGCAGTGAGGGGGGGAGGGTCGAGCAGTACTTC
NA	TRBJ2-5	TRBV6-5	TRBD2	CASSFRDGGETQYF	TGTGCCAGCAGTTTCAGGGACGGGGGGGAGACCCAGTACTTC
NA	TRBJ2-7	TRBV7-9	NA	CASSLGVGSYEQYF	TGTGCCAGCAGCTTAGGGGTGGGGTCCTACGAGCAGTACTTC
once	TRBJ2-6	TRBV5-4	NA	CASLRRGGANVLTF	TGTGCCAGCCTCCGCCGAGGCGGGGCCAACGTCCTGACTTTC
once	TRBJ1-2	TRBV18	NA	CASSTMPEGRNYGYTF	TGTGCCAGCTCCACCATGCCCGAGGGAAGGAACTATGGCTACACCTTC
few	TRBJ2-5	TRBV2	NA	CASRTTGIQETQYF	TGTGCCAGCAGAACTACAGGGATCCAAGAGACCCAGTACTTC
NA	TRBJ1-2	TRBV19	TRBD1	CASNPDRGKSGYTF	TGTGCCAGTAATCCGGACAGGGGAAAAAGTGGCTACACCTTC
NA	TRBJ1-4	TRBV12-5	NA	CASGPAGSEKLFF	TGTGCTAGTGGCCCGGCGGGTAGTGAAAAACTGTTTTTT
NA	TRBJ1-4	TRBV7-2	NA	CASRFQGEKLFF	TGTGCCAGCAGATTCCAGGGAGAAAAACTGTTTTTT
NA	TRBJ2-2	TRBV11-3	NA	CASSFGGRNTGELFF	TGTGCCAGCAGCTTCGGGGGCCGGAACACCGGGGAGCTGTTTTTT
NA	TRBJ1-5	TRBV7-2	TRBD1	CASSRRGQGESPQPQHF	TGTGCCAGCAGCCGGAGGGGACAGGGGGAATCTCCTCAGCCCCAGCATTTT
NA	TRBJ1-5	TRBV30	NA	CAWSVQWGSSQPQHF	TGTGCCTGGAGTGTACAATGGGGGAGTAGTCAGCCCCAGCATTTT
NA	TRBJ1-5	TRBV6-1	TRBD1	CASSGGQGGRQPQHF	TGTGCCAGCAGTGGGGGACAGGGCGGAAGGCAGCCCCAGCATTTT
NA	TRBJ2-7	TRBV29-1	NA	CSVAQSYSREQYF	TGCAGCGTTGCGCAAAGTTATAGCAGAGAGCAGTACTTC
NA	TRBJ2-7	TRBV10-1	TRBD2	CASSEGLAGEQYF	TGCGCCAGCAGTGAGGGCCTAGCGGGGGAGCAGTACTTC
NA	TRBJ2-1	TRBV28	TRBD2	CASSLKPTGGVSQYNEQFF	TGTGCCAGCAGTTTAAAGCCAACGGGGGGGGTATCCCAATACAATGAGCAGTTCTTC